These 28 T cell receptor beta chains came from one sample sequenced in a study of shared clonotypes between healthy human individuals. Some clones are missing from TCRdb's copy, which holds only in-frame ones; the method was immunoSEQ multiplex PCR. The profile shows under 2.5 million clones, about 90% of them singletons. Sequences were obtained from naive CD4+ T cells from PBMCs. Documented subset: CD45RA+ positively selected. The receptor set was obtained from a man between 18 and 29 years old in good health. Some clones in this sample may be carry-over from other donors' samples.

The rearrangement uses TRBV5-5 and TRBJ2-3; 10 bases line up with TRBD1. CDR3 length: 14 amino acids. Germline CDR1 reads SGHKS; CDR2 reads YYEKEE (reference sequence). V dropped 7 bases and J dropped 1; count of bases not matched to a gene: 3. The CDR3 bases are TGTGCCAGCGTTGGGACAGGGGGCACAGATACGCAGTATTTT. It specifies CASVGTGGTDTQYF.

The chain carries TRBV19 and TRBJ1-3, with D hard to call. Looked up from germline, CDR1 is LNHDA and CDR2 is SQIVND (reference sequence). V was pared by 3 bases and J by 0 bases, with 15 bases between. The CDR3 is 17 residues long. The DNA of the CDR3 is TGTGCCAGTAGTATTGGGAGGTCAGACTTCTCTGGAAACACCATATATTTT. It yields the protein CASSIGRSDFSGNTIYF.

The chain joins TRBV27 to TRBJ2-1; 9 bases line up with TRBD1. Unmatched junction bases numbered 10, after V lost 6 bases and J lost 7 bases. CDR3 length: 15 amino acids. Germline V gene data show CDR1 as MNHEY and CDR2 as SMNVEV (reference sequence). CDR3 nucleotides: TGTGCCAGCAGCTCCGGGACAGGGCGATGGAATGAGCAGTTCTTC. Protein: CASSSGTGRWNEQFF.

V usage is TRBV9 and J usage is TRBJ2-3; possibly TRBD1 for D (5 bases). V was clipped by 0 bases and J by 5 bases, with 19 bases between them. CDR1 SGDLS and CDR2 YYNGEE come from the germline V gene. This CDR3 contains 17 residues. The CDR3 reads CASSVEPGYPVGDTQYF. The CDR3 DNA follows: TGTGCCAGCAGCGTAGAACCAGGGTACCCTGTTGGAGATACGCAGTATTTT.

Here the CDR3 reads CASTQAPGQLYEQYF. DNA for the CDR3: TGTGCCAGCACCCAGGCACCGGGACAGCTCTACGAGCAGTACTTC. The V gene is TRBV6-5, the J gene TRBJ2-7, with TRBD1 matching over 7 bases. Germline V lookup: CDR1 MNHEY, CDR2 SVGAGI. This CDR3 has 15 amino acids. V dropped 7 bases and J dropped 3; count of bases not matched to a gene: 12.

The rearrangement links TRBV2 to TRBJ2-3, with 8 positions matching TRBD1. The CDR3 loop spans 13 amino acids. From germline, CDR1 is SNHLY and CDR2 FYNNEI. Trimming cost V 4 bases and J 9 bases; bases outside gene matches: 6. The CDR3 nucleotides are TGTGCCAGCAGTGTAGAAGCAGGGGGCACGCAGTATTTT. It codes for CASSVEAGGTQYF.

About this clone: This CDR3 is also generated by other DNA sequences in the sample. The V gene is TRBV11-2, the J gene TRBJ1-3, with no clear D. Germline V gene sequence: CDR1 SGHAT, CDR2 FQNNGV. The CDR3 has 13 residues. Trimming left V 5 bases short and J 4 bases short, with 9 bases between. CDR3 amino acids: CASSLPAGNTIYF. In nucleotides, the CDR3 is TGTGCCAGCAGCCTCCCGGCCGGAAACACCATATATTTT.

In the case of this clone: In the same sample, other DNA sequences code for this CDR3. The chain is built from TRBV5-1 and TRBJ2-7; D is perhaps TRBD1 (5 bases). Between the trimmed V and J ends, which lost 0 bases and 0 bases, there was a span of 7 bases. Germline V gene data show CDR1 as SGHRS and CDR2 as YFSETQ. The CDR3 is 14 amino acids. The CDR3 region has the DNA TGCGCCAGCAGCTTGGGGACATCCTCCTACGAGCAGTACTTC. Translated: CASSLGTSSYEQYF.

The V call is TRBV18, the J call TRBJ2-7, with 8 bases lining up with TRBD1. CDR1 is KGHSH, CDR2 LQKENI, per germline. The CDR3 is 16 residues long. The V and J ends lost 3 bases and 3 bases, in that order; junction bases with no gene match: 10. DNA for the CDR3: TGTGCCAGCTCACCTACAAGAGACAGGGGTTACTACGAGCAGTACTTC. Its protein is CASSPTRDRGYYEQYF.

V gene TRBV18 combines with J gene TRBJ2-5; the D gene could be TRBD1 or TRBD2 (6 bases each). Germline loops: CDR1 KGHSH, CDR2 LQKENI. There are 18 residues in the CDR3. The V gene lost 5 bases and the J gene lost 0 bases, with 22 bases spanning the gap. The CDR3 loop is CASSTRGGGYGYQETQYF. CDR3 bases: TGTGCCAGCTCAACCCGAGGAGGGGGGTATGGATACCAAGAGACCCAGTACTTC.

J is TRBJ2-1 and V is TRBV11-2; D is ambiguous. V was cut by 3 bases and J by 9 bases, with 12 bases left in between. Per the germline V gene, CDR1 is SGHAT and CDR2 is FQNNGV. The CDR3 has 13 amino acids. The CDR3 spells CASSFSESGEQFF. DNA of the CDR3: TGTGCCAGCAGCTTTTCCGAATCGGGTGAGCAGTTCTTC.

In the case of this clone: The identical CDR3 is also encoded by other nucleotide sequences in the sample. The CDR3 sequence: CASSLGGRNTGELFF. The CDR3 nucleotides are TGTGCCAGCAGCTTGGGCGGGAGGAACACCGGGGAGCTGTTTTTT. The rearrangement uses TRBV5-4 and TRBJ2-2; 7 nucleotides line up with TRBD2. The CDR3 length is 15 residues. J was trimmed by 1 base and V by 0 bases; bases with no gene match: 0. Germline V gives CDR1 SGHNT, CDR2 YYREEE (reference sequence).

The CDR3 DNA reads TGCAGCGCTGGAGGGGACAAGTCGACTGATGAGCAGTTCTTC. It specifies CSAGGDKSTDEQFF. This chain links TRBV29-1 with TRBJ2-1; D tentatively reads TRBD1 or TRBD2 (6 bases each). Trimming left V 7 bases short and J 8 bases short, with 21 bases between. The germline V gene encodes CDR1 SQVTM and CDR2 ANQGSEA. The CDR3 contains 14 residues.

This chain joins TRBV28 and TRBJ2-4; 10 nucleotides align to TRBD1. Per the germline V gene, CDR1 is MDHEN and CDR2 is SYDVKM. After removal of 1 base from V and 13 bases from J, the junction contained 4 bases not matched to a gene. This CDR3 contains 13 residues. CDR3: CASSLSGQGVQYF. CDR3 bases: TGTGCCAGCAGTTTATCTGGACAGGGGGTCCAGTACTTC.

The chain's CDR3 is CSAAYRGSSGANVLTF. In nucleotides, the CDR3 is TGCAGCGCCGCTTACAGGGGATCCTCTGGGGCCAACGTCCTGACTTTC. The rearrangement joins TRBV29-1 to TRBJ2-6, with TRBD1 matching 7 bases. The ends lost 7 bases at V and 0 bases at J; junction bases unmatched: 9. Germline CDR1 and CDR2: SQVTM and ANQGSEA. The CDR3 runs 16 residues. The full variable domain, with the rest looked up from reference TRBV29-1 and TRBJ2-6, is SAVISQKPSRDICQRGTSLTIQCQVDSQVTMMFWYRQQPGQSLTLIATANQGSEATYESGFVIDKFPISRPNLTFSTLTVSNMSPEDSSIYLCSAAYRGSSGANVLTFGAGSRLTVL.

This clone occurred once. In DNA, the CDR3 is TGCGCCAGCAGCACCCCAGACCGGGGGGCGAGTGGCTACACCTTC. Its translation is CASSTPDRGASGYTF. J is TRBJ1-2 and V is TRBV5-1; D may be TRBD1 (6 bases). This CDR3 has 15 residues. The germline CDR1 and CDR2 sequences are SGHRS and YFSETQ. With 4 bases removed from V and 7 bases from J, the gap between germline ends came to 20 bases.

This clone has just one count. The V call is TRBV7-3, the J call TRBJ2-5, with a tentative D call TRBD2 (6 bases). Germline V gives CDR1 SGHTA, CDR2 FQGTGA. The CDR3 consists of 15 residues. Trimming stripped 4 bases from V and 5 bases from J, with 17 bases between. Here the CDR3 reads CASSSNGGLGETQYF. The CDR3 region has the DNA TGTGCCAGCAGCTCCAACGGGGGTCTAGGGGAGACCCAGTACTTC.

This chain links TRBV11-2 with TRBJ2-2; D unclear. CDR1 is SGHAT and CDR2 is FQNNGV in the germline V gene. This CDR3 is built from 17 residues. The V gene lost 5 bases and the J gene lost 4 bases, with 20 bases spanning the gap. CDR3 amino acids: CASSPQTSSLVTGELFF. The CDR3, as DNA: TGTGCCAGCAGCCCTCAGACAAGCAGTCTAGTCACCGGGGAGCTGTTTTTT.

The chain carries TRBV5-6 and TRBJ2-7, with D unclear. CDR1 is SGHDT and CDR2 is YYEEEE in the germline V gene. The CDR3 totals 14 residues. Trimming removed 1 base at V and 2 bases at J, with 10 bases between. CDR3 DNA sequence: TGTGCCAGCAGCTTGTTCCAGGCTACCTACGAGCAGTACTTC. Encoded protein: CASSLFQATYEQYF.

Points on this clone: Other DNA sequences in the sample encode the same CDR3. This chain links TRBV2 with TRBJ2-5, with TRBD2 as a possible D gene (5 bases). The CDR3 extends over 13 amino acids. Germline CDR1 SNHLY, CDR2 FYNNEI. Trimming took off 7 bases at V and 1 base at J, with 10 bases between the two ends. CDR3 bases: TGTGCCAGCACCGGACTCGTCCAAGAGACCCAGTACTTC. Residues: CASTGLVQETQYF.

V and J are TRBV7-6 and TRBJ2-7, with 8 bases aligning to TRBD2. The CDR3 is 16 amino acids. V gave up 4 bases and J gave up 4 bases; unmatched junction bases: 12. Germline CDR1 SGHVS, CDR2 FNYEAQ. The CDR3 region is CASSSKLAGLRYEQYF. DNA of the CDR3: TGTGCCAGCAGCTCCAAGTTAGCGGGACTAAGGTACGAGCAGTACTTC.

The chain couples TRBV27 to TRBJ1-2, with 7 bases that match TRBD1. This CDR3 has 14 amino acids. Trimming removed 3 bases from V and 2 bases from J; junction bases left unmatched: 3. The V gene's germline CDR1 is MNHEY and CDR2 SMNVEV (reference sequence). The CDR3 loop reads CASSLNRGNYGYTF. CDR3 DNA sequence: TGTGCCAGCAGTTTGAACAGGGGCAACTATGGCTACACCTTC.

This chain links TRBV9 with TRBJ2-7; possible D gene TRBD2, 5 bases. Germline CDR1 and CDR2: SGDLS and YYNGEE. The germline V and J ends were trimmed by 4 bases and 3 bases, with 17 bases remaining between them. The CDR3 is 15 residues long. The CDR3 loop reads CASSPRVSALYEQYF. CDR3 sequence (DNA): TGTGCCAGCAGCCCTAGGGTTAGCGCCCTCTACGAGCAGTACTTC.

This chain links TRBV10-3 with TRBJ2-2; perhaps D is TRBD1 or TRBD2 (6 bases each). Trimming removed 2 bases at V and 2 bases at J, with 15 bases between. This CDR3 has 17 amino acids. Germline values: CDR1 ENHRY, CDR2 SYGVKD. The DNA of the CDR3 is TGTGCCATCAGTGAGCGGGTAGGGGGGCTCAACACCGGGGAGCTGTTTTTT. It codes for CAISERVGGLNTGELFF.

This chain uses TRBV11-3 with TRBJ2-3; 7 bases match TRBD2. The trim removed 5 bases at V and 4 bases at J, leaving 6 bases unmatched. The V gene's germline CDR1 is SGHNT and CDR2 YENEEA. This CDR3 spans 14 amino acids. The CDR3 sequence: CASSKGRGSDTQYF. The CDR3 region has the DNA TGTGCCAGCAGCAAAGGGAGGGGCTCAGATACGCAGTATTTT.

This clone was seen a single time. The sample contains more than one DNA sequence encoding this CDR3. The rearrangement links TRBV6-1 to TRBJ2-2; no reliable D call. This CDR3 has 12 amino acids. The germline V gene encodes CDR1 MNHNS and CDR2 SASEGT. V dropped 11 bases and J dropped 1 base, with 8 bases sitting between them. CDR3: CASSENTGELFF. CDR3 DNA sequence: TGTGCCTCGAGCGAGAACACCGGGGAGCTGTTTTTT.

This clone occurred once. This rearrangement joins TRBV7-9 to TRBJ2-2, with D maybe TRBD2 (5 bases). V was shortened by 5 bases and J by 9 bases, with 13 bases between the two germline ends. This CDR3 comprises 13 residues. Germline V gene lookup returns CDR1 SEHNR and CDR2 FQNEAQ (reference sequence). CDR3 amino acids: CASSLGIGRELFF. The CDR3 nucleotides read TGTGCCAGCAGCCTCGGGATCGGCCGGGAGCTGTTTTTT.

The rearrangement links TRBV6-1 to TRBJ2-3; D tentatively fits TRBD1 or TRBD2 (6 bases each). CDR3 length equals 17 residues. The V and J ends lost 1 base and 5 bases respectively, with 19 bases between them. Germline CDR1 MNHNS, CDR2 SASEGT. The CDR3 sequence: CASSEGRRWGAQDTQYF. CDR3 sequence (DNA): TGTGCCAGCAGTGAAGGCCGGCGTTGGGGGGCCCAAGATACGCAGTATTTT.